Listed below are T cell receptor beta chains from one sample, sequenced in a study of identical twins. MiXCR was run by TCRdb on the 5' RACE reads, yielding one entry per CDR3 protein. The sample includes 1.5 million to 2 million distinct CDR3 sequences, 32% of them seen just once. Sequenced sample: cord blood. Receptors originate from a newborn girl in good health. Both conserved end residues are part of each CDR3. A D gene is named only where the DNA matches it firmly. Clone size is shown for a subset of rows, as once, few, many or a class of expanded clone.

J gene: TRBJ2-3
D gene: .
clone size: few
V gene: TRBV5-1
CDR3 protein: CASSLEGAGVLSTDTQYF
CDR3 DNA: TGCGCCAGCAGCTTGGAGGGGGCGGGAGTCCTAAGCACAGATACGCAGTATTTT

J gene: TRBJ1-2
D gene: TRBD1
clone size: many
V gene: TRBV7-2
CDR3 protein: CASSLDRGRYGYTF
CDR3 DNA: TGTGCCAGCAGCTTAGACAGGGGGCGATATGGCTACACCTTC

J gene: TRBJ2-3
D gene: .
clone size: .
V gene: TRBV7-2
CDR3 protein: CASSLYGGAVPPDTQYF
CDR3 DNA: TGTGCCAGCAGCCTCTACGGCGGGGCGGTCCCCCCAGATACGCAGTATTTT

J gene: TRBJ1-1
D gene: .
clone size: few
V gene: TRBV5-1
CDR3 protein: CASSPGPTGPNTEAFF
CDR3 DNA: TGCGCCAGCAGCCCAGGACCAACAGGGCCGAACACTGAAGCTTTCTTT

J gene: TRBJ2-1
D gene: .
clone size: few
V gene: TRBV10-2
CDR3 protein: CASLLLLGYNEQFF
CDR3 DNA: TGCGCCAGCCTCCTCTTGCTGGGCTACAATGAGCAGTTCTTC

J gene: TRBJ2-5
D gene: .
clone size: .
V gene: TRBV5-1
CDR3 protein: CASSDPRGGRQETQYF
CDR3 DNA: TGCGCCAGCAGCGACCCACGGGGAGGCCGGCAAGAGACCCAGTACTTC

J gene: TRBJ2-1
D gene: .
clone size: many
V gene: TRBV5-1
CDR3 protein: CASSPQTRIPIYNEQFF
CDR3 DNA: TGCGCCAGCAGCCCTCAGACTAGGATCCCAATATACAATGAGCAGTTCTTC

J gene: TRBJ1-5
D gene: TRBD1
clone size: few
V gene: TRBV20-1
CDR3 protein: CSAKDRVSNQPQHF
CDR3 DNA: TGCAGTGCGAAGGACAGGGTTAGCAATCAGCCCCAGCATTTT

J gene: TRBJ2-1
D gene: .
clone size: .
V gene: TRBV20-1
CDR3 protein: CSARDLLAPSSYNEQFF
CDR3 DNA: TGCAGTGCTAGAGATCTACTAGCACCCAGCTCCTACAATGAGCAGTTCTTC

J gene: TRBJ2-7
D gene: .
clone size: .
V gene: TRBV20-1
CDR3 protein: CSARVTGLGDEQYF
CDR3 DNA: TGCAGTGCTAGAGTTACAGGGTTAGGGGACGAGCAGTACTTC

J gene: TRBJ2-1
D gene: TRBD2
clone size: few
V gene: TRBV7-9
CDR3 protein: CASPLFTSGRGNEQFF
CDR3 DNA: TGTGCCAGCCCCCTCTTTACTAGCGGGAGGGGGAATGAGCAGTTCTTC

J gene: TRBJ1-2
D gene: TRBD1
clone size: .
V gene: TRBV7-8
CDR3 protein: CASNLARTGGGGYTF
CDR3 DNA: TGTGCCAGCAACTTAGCTAGGACAGGGGGAGGTGGCTACACCTTC

J gene: TRBJ1-1
D gene: TRBD1
clone size: few
V gene: TRBV10-3
CDR3 protein: CAIQDREATEAFF
CDR3 DNA: TGTGCCATACAGGACAGGGAGGCCACTGAAGCTTTCTTT

J gene: TRBJ1-5
D gene: .
clone size: .
V gene: TRBV20-1
CDR3 protein: CSARGSRTYSNQPQHF
CDR3 DNA: TGCAGTGCTAGAGGTAGCAGGACCTATAGCAATCAGCCCCAGCATTTT

J gene: TRBJ1-1
D gene: .
clone size: many
V gene: TRBV12-3/TRBV12-4
CDR3 protein: CASRGRGNTEAFF
CDR3 DNA: TGTGCCAGCAGGGGGCGGGGGAACACTGAAGCTTTCTTT

J gene: TRBJ2-3
D gene: .
clone size: few
V gene: TRBV28
CDR3 protein: CASSLWYHMGPTDTQYF
CDR3 DNA: TGTGCCAGCAGTTTATGGTACCACATGGGCCCCACAGATACGCAGTATTTT

J gene: TRBJ1-4
D gene: .
clone size: .
V gene: TRBV4-1
CDR3 protein: CASSQAERLFF
CDR3 DNA: TGCGCCAGCAGCCAAGCTGAAAGACTGTTTTTT

J gene: TRBJ2-3
D gene: TRBD1
clone size: .
V gene: TRBV15
CDR3 protein: CATSSYSGTGVVDTQYF
CDR3 DNA: TGTGCCACCAGCAGCTATTCCGGGACAGGGGTTGTAGATACGCAGTATTTT

J gene: TRBJ1-2
D gene: .
clone size: .
V gene: TRBV14
CDR3 protein: CAGSQRGNYGYTF
CDR3 DNA: TGTGCCGGCAGCCAACGGGGTAACTATGGCTACACCTTC

J gene: TRBJ1-1
D gene: .
clone size: few
V gene: TRBV5-1
CDR3 protein: CASSRRGGTEAFF
CDR3 DNA: TGCGCCAGCAGCCGCAGGGGAGGGACTGAAGCTTTCTTT

J gene: TRBJ2-3
D gene: .
clone size: .
V gene: TRBV29-1
CDR3 protein: CSVAQMDRTDTQYF
CDR3 DNA: TGCAGCGTTGCCCAGATGGATAGGACAGATACGCAGTATTTT

J gene: TRBJ2-3
D gene: .
clone size: few
V gene: TRBV20-1
CDR3 protein: CSAREGSGTYTDTQYF
CDR3 DNA: TGCAGTGCTAGAGAGGGTAGCGGAACCTACACAGATACGCAGTATTTT

J gene: TRBJ1-5
D gene: .
clone size: few
V gene: TRBV6-1
CDR3 protein: CASSGSGQGYQPQHF
CDR3 DNA: TGTGCCAGCAGTGGTTCGGGGCAGGGTTATCAGCCCCAGCATTTT

J gene: TRBJ1-6
D gene: TRBD1
clone size: .
V gene: TRBV7-9
CDR3 protein: CASSSPRQGNNSPLHF
CDR3 DNA: TGTGCCAGCAGCTCACCCAGACAGGGCAATAATTCACCCCTCCACTTT

J gene: TRBJ2-1
D gene: TRBD2
clone size: few
V gene: TRBV5-6
CDR3 protein: CASSLTAGGSSSYNEQFF
CDR3 DNA: TGTGCCAGCAGCTTGACAGCGGGGGGGTCTAGCTCCTACAATGAGCAGTTCTTC

J gene: TRBJ2-5
D gene: TRBD2
clone size: .
V gene: TRBV7-2
CDR3 protein: CASSLGGGAAEQYF
CDR3 DNA: TGTGCCAGCAGCTTAGGCGGGGGGGCGGCTGAGCAGTACTTC

J gene: TRBJ1-2
D gene: TRBD1
clone size: .
V gene: TRBV28
CDR3 protein: CASRDSIYGYTF
CDR3 DNA: TGTGCCAGCCGGGACAGTATCTATGGCTACACCTTC

J gene: TRBJ2-7
D gene: TRBD2
clone size: few
V gene: TRBV5-1
CDR3 protein: CASSLDGGGYNEQYF
CDR3 DNA: TGCGCCAGCAGCTTGGACGGGGGGGGGTACAATGAGCAGTACTTC

J gene: TRBJ2-5
D gene: TRBD2
clone size: few
V gene: TRBV13
CDR3 protein: CASSRGLAGYKQETQYF
CDR3 DNA: TGTGCCAGCAGCCGAGGACTAGCGGGATATAAACAAGAGACCCAGTACTTC

J gene: TRBJ2-3
D gene: .
clone size: many
V gene: TRBV29-1
CDR3 protein: CSVVPITATSTDTQYF
CDR3 DNA: TGCAGCGTTGTTCCGATAACAGCAACTAGCACAGATACGCAGTATTTT

J gene: TRBJ2-4
D gene: .
clone size: .
V gene: TRBV28
CDR3 protein: CASSLRKATVAKNIQYF
CDR3 DNA: TGTGCCAGCAGCCTCCGAAAGGCGACTGTAGCCAAAAACATTCAGTACTTC

J gene: TRBJ2-2
D gene: .
clone size: .
V gene: TRBV29-1
CDR3 protein: CSANANTGELFF
CDR3 DNA: TGCAGCGCCAATGCGAACACCGGGGAGCTGTTTTTT

J gene: TRBJ2-2
D gene: .
clone size: few
V gene: TRBV6-6
CDR3 protein: CASSYFDGTPGELFF
CDR3 DNA: TGTGCCAGCAGTTACTTCGACGGAACACCCGGGGAGCTGTTTTTT

J gene: TRBJ1-2
D gene: .
clone size: few
V gene: TRBV27
CDR3 protein: CASSLSGEGYGYTF
CDR3 DNA: TGTGCCAGCAGTTTATCGGGGGAGGGCTATGGCTACACCTTC

J gene: TRBJ2-1
D gene: TRBD2
clone size: .
V gene: TRBV6-2/TRBV6-3
CDR3 protein: CASNDRTSFYNEQFF
CDR3 DNA: TGTGCCAGCAATGATCGGACTAGTTTTTACAATGAGCAGTTCTTC

J gene: TRBJ1-6
D gene: .
clone size: .
V gene: TRBV9
CDR3 protein: CASSLDVSLSYNSPLHF
CDR3 DNA: TGTGCCAGCAGCCTCGACGTAAGCCTTTCCTATAATTCACCCCTCCACTTT

J gene: TRBJ2-3
D gene: .
clone size: .
V gene: TRBV20-1
CDR3 protein: CSAGFTDTQYF
CDR3 DNA: TGCAGTGCTGGTTTCACAGATACGCAGTATTTT

J gene: TRBJ2-3
D gene: TRBD2
clone size: .
V gene: TRBV20-1
CDR3 protein: CSARVASGGNTDTQYF
CDR3 DNA: TGCAGTGCTAGAGTGGCTAGCGGGGGAAACACAGATACGCAGTATTTT

J gene: TRBJ2-1
D gene: .
clone size: .
V gene: TRBV10-1
CDR3 protein: CASSEWSGSYNEQFF
CDR3 DNA: TGCGCCAGCAGTGAGTGGTCAGGCTCCTACAATGAGCAGTTCTTC

J gene: TRBJ1-2
D gene: .
clone size: few
V gene: TRBV10-3
CDR3 protein: CAISAGVRDGYTF
CDR3 DNA: TGTGCCATCAGCGCAGGGGTCCGGGATGGCTACACCTTC

J gene: TRBJ2-7
D gene: TRBD2
clone size: .
V gene: TRBV28
CDR3 protein: CASASWGGRNYEQYF
CDR3 DNA: TGTGCCAGTGCCTCTTGGGGAGGGAGAAACTACGAGCAGTACTTC

J gene: TRBJ2-7
D gene: TRBD2
clone size: .
V gene: TRBV3-1
CDR3 protein: CASSPMVAGYEQYF
CDR3 DNA: TGTGCCAGCAGCCCGATGGTAGCGGGTTACGAGCAGTACTTC

J gene: TRBJ2-3
D gene: .
clone size: few
V gene: TRBV9
CDR3 protein: CASSVAPVDTQYF
CDR3 DNA: TGTGCCAGCAGCGTTGCCCCAGTCGACACGCAGTATTTT

J gene: TRBJ1-1
D gene: .
clone size: few
V gene: TRBV29-1
CDR3 protein: CSVEDGAFF
CDR3 DNA: TGCAGCGTTGAAGATGGGGCTTTCTTT

J gene: TRBJ2-7
D gene: .
clone size: .
V gene: TRBV28
CDR3 protein: CASSFGGIKYERYF
CDR3 DNA: TGTGCCAGCAGTTTCGGGGGAATAAAGTACGAGCGGTACTTC

J gene: TRBJ2-2
D gene: .
clone size: .
V gene: TRBV24-1
CDR3 protein: CATSRTSTAGELFF
CDR3 DNA: TGTGCCACCAGTCGAACGAGTACGGCCGGGGAGCTGTTTTTT

J gene: TRBJ1-1
D gene: TRBD1
clone size: .
V gene: TRBV12-3/TRBV12-4
CDR3 protein: CASRIETGGSAFF
CDR3 DNA: TGTGCCAGCAGGATAGAGACAGGGGGTTCAGCTTTCTTT

J gene: TRBJ2-3
D gene: .
clone size: few
V gene: TRBV20-1
CDR3 protein: CSARDPGQGRTDTQYF
CDR3 DNA: TGCAGTGCTAGAGATCCGGGGCAGGGACGCACAGATACGCAGTATTTT

J gene: TRBJ1-1
D gene: .
clone size: .
V gene: TRBV5-1
CDR3 protein: CATSSGSGGTEAFF
CDR3 DNA: TGCGCCACCTCGTCGGGCTCCGGGGGCACTGAAGCTTTCTTT